This record concerns one T cell receptor gamma chain sequence. This clone counts as hyperexpanded (1% or more). Which antigen it targets is not known. The record has no base qualities; no much larger clone is one base away. The data were obtained in a study of gammadelta T cells in human blood (dated by TCRdb to the early 2020s). The full study reports these points: According to the study, polyclonal expansion of innate gamma-delta T cells right after birth appeared to be driven by microbial exposure.

Taken from the germline V gene (reference sequence), the CDR1 and CDR2 loops are GITISATS and ISYDGTV. Inclusive of the bounding cysteine and phenylalanine, the CDR3 is 11 residues long. CDR3 DNA only is kept here, 33 bases in frame from base 1. V loses 2 bases at its end and J loses 8 bases; junction bases beyond the gene matches: 3. Libraries came from RT-PCR. The sequencer listed for this sample is Illumina MiSeq. TCRdb called clones afresh from the public reads with CATT; identical DNA rows were later merged. The sample yields about 120 gamma-chain clones; about a sixth were counted once. The ten most abundant clones make up 49% of the sample.

The rearranged segments are TRGV9 and TRGJ1 or TRGJ2. The sample consisted of Vgamma9Vdelta2 gamma-delta T cells from infant blood. The TCR originated in a human donor. The CDR3 has the sequence CALWEGDKKLF. In nucleotide form, the sequence is TGTGCCTTGTGGGAGGGTGATAAGAAACTCTTT.